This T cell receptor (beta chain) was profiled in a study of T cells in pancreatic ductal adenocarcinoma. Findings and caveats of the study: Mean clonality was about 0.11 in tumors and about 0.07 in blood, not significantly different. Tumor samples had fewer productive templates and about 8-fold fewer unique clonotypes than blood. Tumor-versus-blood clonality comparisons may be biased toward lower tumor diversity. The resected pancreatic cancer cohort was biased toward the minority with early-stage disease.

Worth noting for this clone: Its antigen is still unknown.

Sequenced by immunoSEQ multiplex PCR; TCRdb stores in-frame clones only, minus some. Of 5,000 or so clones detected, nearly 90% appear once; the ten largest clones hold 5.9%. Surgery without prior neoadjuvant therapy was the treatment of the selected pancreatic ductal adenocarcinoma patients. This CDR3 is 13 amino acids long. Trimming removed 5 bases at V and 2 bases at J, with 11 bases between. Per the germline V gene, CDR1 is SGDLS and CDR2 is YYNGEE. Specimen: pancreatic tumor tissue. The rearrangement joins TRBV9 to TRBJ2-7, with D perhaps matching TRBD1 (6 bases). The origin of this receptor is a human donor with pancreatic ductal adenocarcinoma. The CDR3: CASSQGNAYEQYF. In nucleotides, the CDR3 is TGTGCCAGCAGTCAGGGGAATGCCTACGAGCAGTACTTC.